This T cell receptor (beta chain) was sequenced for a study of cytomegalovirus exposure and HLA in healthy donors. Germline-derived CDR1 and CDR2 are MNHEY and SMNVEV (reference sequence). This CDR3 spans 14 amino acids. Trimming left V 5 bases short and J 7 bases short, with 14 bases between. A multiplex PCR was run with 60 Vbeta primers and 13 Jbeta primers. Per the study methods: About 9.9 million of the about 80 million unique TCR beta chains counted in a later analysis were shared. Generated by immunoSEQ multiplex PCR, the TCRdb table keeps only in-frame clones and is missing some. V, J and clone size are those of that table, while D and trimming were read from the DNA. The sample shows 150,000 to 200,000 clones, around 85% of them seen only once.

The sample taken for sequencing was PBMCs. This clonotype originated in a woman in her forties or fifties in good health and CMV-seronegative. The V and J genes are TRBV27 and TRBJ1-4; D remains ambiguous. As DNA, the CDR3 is TGTGCCAGCAGTACCATATATCGGGGTGAAAAACTGTTTTTT. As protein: CASSTIYRGEKLFF.